The 22 T cell receptor beta chains below come from one sample, sequenced in a study of cytomegalovirus exposure and HLA in healthy donors. Researchers ran the PCR with 60 Vbeta and 13 Jbeta primers. The table came from immunoSEQ multiplex PCR; TCRdb's copy has only in-frame clones and leaves some out. The sample gives about 110,000 clones, around 80% of which show up once; over 3% is in the top ten. Input material: PBMCs. The origin of the receptors is a woman aged 40 to 50 in good health and CMV-seronegative.

This clone occurred once. The chain has TRBV9 and TRBJ2-7, with D tentatively TRBD2 (5 bases). Per germline, CDR1 SGDLS and CDR2 YYNGEE. Deletions cut 4 bases from V and 3 bases from J, with 11 bases between. CDR3 size: 13 residues. The CDR3 sequence is CASSYKEGYEQYF. The CDR3 nucleotides are TGTGCCAGCAGCTACAAAGAGGGCTACGAGCAGTACTTC.

About this clone: Other DNA sequences from this sample encode an identical CDR3 as well. The chain is built from TRBV28 and TRBJ1-2; weak D call: TRBD1 (6 bases). Germline V gene sequence: CDR1 MDHEN, CDR2 SYDVKM. Trimming shortened V by 5 bases and J by 8 bases, and 15 bases separated the two germline ends. This CDR3 region has 13 residues. CDR3 coding DNA: TGTGCCAGCAGTCCGACGGGGGGCGGGGGCTACACCTTC. Protein product: CASSPTGGGGYTF.

This chain links TRBV29-1 with TRBJ1-1; 7 bases align to TRBD1. This CDR3 has 14 residues. Per germline, CDR1 SQVTM and CDR2 ANQGSEA. After removal of 5 bases from V and 1 base from J, the junction contained 7 bases not matched to a gene. CDR3 region: CSVYRGGANTEAFF. The CDR3 bases are TGCAGCGTTTACAGGGGCGGGGCGAACACTGAAGCTTTCTTT.

This clone was seen only once. The chain carries TRBV11-2 and TRBJ1-2; 9 nucleotides match TRBD1. V was clipped by 0 bases and J by 8 bases; unmatched bases: 4. The CDR3 spans 14 residues. Germline V gene data show CDR1 as SGHAT and CDR2 as FQNNGV. The CDR3 region is CASSLDGTGHGYTF. CDR3 coding DNA: TGTGCCAGCAGCTTAGACGGGACAGGGCACGGCTACACCTTC.

V is TRBV7-2 and J is TRBJ1-2; D is possibly TRBD1 (6 bases). Between the trimmed V and J ends, which lost 0 bases and 0 bases, there was a span of 11 bases. This CDR3 is 16 amino acids long. The germline CDR1 and CDR2 sequences are SGHTA and FQGNSA. The CDR3 sequence: CASSLAGQITNYGYTF. The CDR3 DNA sequence: TGTGCCAGCAGCTTAGCCGGACAGATTACTAACTATGGCTACACCTTC.

V usage is TRBV14 and J usage is TRBJ2-3; a weak D match, TRBD2 (6 bases). Between the trimmed V and J ends, which lost 2 bases and 0 bases, there was a span of 12 bases. Per germline, CDR1 SGHDN and CDR2 FVKESK. The length of the CDR3 is 16 residues. DNA for the CDR3: TGTGCCAGCAGCCAACCGGGCGGGGCTAGCACAGATACGCAGTATTTT. Translating it yields CASSQPGGASTDTQYF.

This clone showed up just a few times. The chain uses TRBV6-5 and TRBJ2-3; a weak D match, TRBD1 (6 bases). V was trimmed by 5 bases and J by 2 bases, leaving 8 bases between them. The CDR3 length is 13 residues. Per germline, CDR1 MNHEY and CDR2 SVGAGI. CDR3 residues: CASSPGVTDTQYF. CDR3 nucleotides: TGTGCCAGCAGTCCAGGGGTCACAGATACGCAGTATTTT.

The chain links TRBV30 to TRBJ2-7, with a weak D call TRBD2 (6 bases). The CDR3 is 13 residues long. The V end lost 0 bases, the J end lost 3 bases, and 9 bases lay between the germline ends. Germline V gene sequence: CDR1 GTSNPN, CDR2 SVGIG (reference sequence). This CDR3 is CAWSVGGIYEQYF. CDR3 bases: TGTGCCTGGAGTGTTGGGGGGATCTACGAGCAGTACTTC.

The chain recombines TRBV18 with TRBJ1-6; 9 bases are shared with TRBD1. Germline V lookup: CDR1 KGHSH, CDR2 LQKENI. CDR3 length: 16 amino acids. The V and J ends lost 1 base and 14 bases, in that order; junction bases with no gene match: 12. This chain's CDR3 is CASSPLGTGPPGTLHF. The CDR3 DNA reads TGTGCCAGCTCACCACTGGGGACAGGGCCGCCGGGAACCCTCCACTTT.

The J gene is TRBJ2-7, the V gene TRBV10-1; 8 bases are shared with TRBD1. V was pared by 3 bases and J by 5 bases, with 12 bases of the junction left unmatched. The length of the CDR3 is 16 residues. Germline-derived CDR1 and CDR2 are WNHNN and SYGVQD (reference sequence). In nucleotides, the CDR3 is TGCGCCAGCAGTGACCATGGACAGGGCACCGTCAACGAGCAGTACTTC. As protein: CASSDHGQGTVNEQYF.

The V call is TRBV27, the J call TRBJ2-4, with 8 bases matching TRBD2. CDR3 size: 14 residues. J gave up 3 bases and V 6 bases, and 4 bases lay outside the gene matches. The germline CDR1 and CDR2 sequences are MNHEY and SMNVEV (reference sequence). In nucleotides, the CDR3 is TGTGCCAGCAGCTACACTAGCGGCAAAAACATTCAGTACTTC. As protein: CASSYTSGKNIQYF.

The chain carries TRBV15 and TRBJ2-7; perhaps TRBD2 as D (6 bases). V lost 5 bases and J lost 0, with 11 bases in between. CDR3 length equals 14 residues. Germline loops: CDR1 LNHNV, CDR2 YYDKDF (reference sequence). CDR3 region: CATSGDLSSYEQYF. The CDR3 DNA follows: TGTGCCACCAGCGGGGACTTGAGCTCCTACGAGCAGTACTTC.

V usage is TRBV19 and J usage is TRBJ2-7; weak D call: TRBD1 (6 bases). Germline lookup yields CDR1 LNHDA and CDR2 SQIVND (reference sequence). Trimming removed 4 bases from V and 0 bases from J, with 16 bases in between. The CDR3 spans 16 residues. The CDR3 DNA sequence: TGTGCCAGTAGTACCTCCCTGGACAGTTACTCCTACGAGCAGTACTTC. Translation: CASSTSLDSYSYEQYF.

The chain employs TRBV5-8 and TRBJ2-3, with TRBD1 identical over 11 bases. The CDR3 consists of 16 residues. Germline lookup yields CDR1 SGHTS and CDR2 YDEGEE. V was pared by 5 bases and J by 4 bases, with 9 bases of the junction left unmatched. As DNA, the CDR3 is TGTGCCAGCAGTGGGTTTGGGACAGGGGGGCCAGATACGCAGTATTTT. Protein sequence: CASSGFGTGGPDTQYF.

This chain joins TRBV6-6 and TRBJ1-2; 9 bases line up with TRBD1. The junction had 10 bases not matched to a gene; V was cut back by 5 bases and J by 6 bases. Germline assignment: CDR1 MNHNY and CDR2 SVGAGI (reference sequence). The CDR3 extends over 15 amino acids. The CDR3, as DNA: TGTGCCAGCAGTCCCAAGGGACAGGGTGGCCATGGCTACACCTTC. Its protein is CASSPKGQGGHGYTF.

The V gene is TRBV5-4, the J gene TRBJ2-7, with a weak D call TRBD1 (6 bases). V was pared by 3 bases and J by 2 bases, with 15 bases between. From germline, CDR1 is SGHNT and CDR2 YYREEE (reference sequence). There are 15 residues in the CDR3. For the CDR3, the DNA is TGTGCCAGCAGCTCACAGGGAGTCTCTCCCTACGAGCAGTACTTC. Its translation is CASSSQGVSPYEQYF.

V is TRBV7-9 and J is TRBJ1-5; D call uncertain. Germline assignment: CDR1 SEHNR and CDR2 FQNEAQ (reference sequence). V gave up 2 bases and J gave up 7 bases, with 6 bases separating them. This CDR3 spans 12 amino acids. In DNA form, the CDR3 reads TGTGCCAGCAGCTTATTAGTGCAGCCCCAGCATTTT. It yields the protein CASSLLVQPQHF.

The CDR3 here is CASSIAGEQYF. Here the CDR3 DNA reads TGTGCCAGTAGTATAGCGGGGGAGCAGTACTTC. This chain joins TRBV19 and TRBJ2-7, with TRBD2 as a possible D gene (5 bases). The CDR3 runs 11 residues. Trimming shortened V by 1 base and J by 7 bases, and 5 bases separated the two germline ends. Germline CDR1 reads LNHDA; CDR2 reads SQIVND (reference sequence).

The chain combines TRBV6-1 with TRBJ2-7; 8 bases are a match to TRBD2. V lost 5 bases and J lost 2; bases outside the gene matches: 5. CDR1 MNHNS and CDR2 SASEGT come from the germline V gene. CDR3 size: 14 residues. This CDR3 is CASSLGGVTYEQYF. The CDR3 DNA sequence: TGTGCCAGCAGTCTCGGGGGGGTAACCTACGAGCAGTACTTC.

The chain recombines TRBV7-2 with TRBJ1-1; 8 nucleotides agree with TRBD1. J gave up 2 bases and V 5 bases, and 13 bases lay outside the gene matches. The CDR3 covers 17 residues. Germline V gene data show CDR1 as SGHTA and CDR2 as FQGNSA. DNA of the CDR3: TGTGCCAGCAGCGGCCGGGACAGGAGTACTTTTAACACTGAAGCTTTCTTT. Protein product: CASSGRDRSTFNTEAFF.

The chain employs TRBV4-3 and TRBJ2-1; D gene unclear. The CDR3 consists of 16 residues. The V gene's germline CDR1 is LGHNA and CDR2 YSLEER. V was clipped by 0 bases and J by 5 bases, with 14 bases between them. This chain's CDR3 is CASSQEHQESDNEQFF. As DNA, the CDR3 is TGCGCCAGCAGCCAAGAGCACCAAGAGTCGGACAATGAGCAGTTCTTC.

CDR3 protein: CASSWSGGIYNEQFF. The DNA for the CDR3 is TGTGCCAGCAGTTGGAGCGGGGGGATCTACAATGAGCAGTTCTTC. The chain employs TRBV28 and TRBJ2-1; TRBD2 aligns across 9 bases. V was pared by 4 bases and J by 3 bases, with 4 bases of the junction left unmatched. The length of the CDR3 is 15 residues. Germline V gene lookup returns CDR1 MDHEN and CDR2 SYDVKM.